The 9 T cell receptor beta chains listed next were all sequenced from one sample in a study of blood T cell repertoires in COVID-19. The table came from immunoSEQ multiplex PCR; TCRdb's copy has only in-frame clones and leaves some out. The top ten hold about 2.9% of the sample, which has under 150,000 clones, roughly 85% seen once. The sequencing sample was made of PBMCs or T cells enriched from blood (not recorded which). The receptors were sampled from a woman aged 50 to 65 who had recovered from COVID-19.

The chain employs TRBV7-3 and TRBJ1-2; D is unclear. V lost 8 bases and J lost 2, with 12 bases in between. The CDR3 is 13 amino acids. Germline lookup yields CDR1 SGHTA and CDR2 FQGTGA. The CDR3 DNA sequence: TGTGCCAGCGGAGCCGGGAGGAACTATGGCTACACCTTC. Protein product: CASGAGRNYGYTF. The full variable domain, with the rest looked up from reference TRBV7-3 and TRBJ1-2, is GAGVSQTPSNKVTEKGKYVELRCDPISGHTALYWYRQSLGQGPEFLIYFQGTGAADDSGLPNDRFFAVRPEGSVSTLKIQRTERGDSAVYLCASGAGRNYGYTFGSGTRLTVV.

The chain couples TRBV3-1 (or the pseudogene TRBV3-2) to TRBJ1-2, with 7 bases identical to TRBD1. The junction had 0 bases not matched to a gene; V was cut back by 6 bases and J by 2 bases. The germline V gene encodes CDR1 LGHDT and CDR2 YNNKEL (reference sequence). The CDR3 runs 12 residues. The DNA for the CDR3 is TGTGCCAGCAGGGACAGGAACTATGGCTACACCTTC. Encoded protein: CASRDRNYGYTF.

This clone was recorded only once. The V gene is TRBV3-1 (or the pseudogene TRBV3-2), the J gene TRBJ1-6; 7 bases line up with TRBD1. The length of the CDR3 is 17 residues. Germline CDR1 reads LGHDT; CDR2 reads YNNKEL (reference sequence). The V and J ends lost 6 bases and 0 bases, in that order; junction bases with no gene match: 8. This CDR3 is CASSHRDRSSYNSPLHF. The CDR3 DNA reads TGTGCCAGCAGTCATCGGGACAGAAGCTCCTATAATTCACCCCTCCACTTT.

This chain joins TRBV30 and TRBJ1-3; D gene uncertain. The CDR3 contains 13 residues. The V end lost 3 bases, the J end lost 7 bases, and 13 bases lay between the germline ends. CDR1 and CDR2 (germline): GTSNPN, SVGIG (reference sequence). The chain's CDR3 is CAWSHSRGNTIYF. The CDR3 region has the DNA TGTGCCTGGAGCCACTCTCGAGGGAACACCATATATTTT. Full variable domain (rest looked up from reference TRBV30 and TRBJ1-3): SQTIHQWPATLVQPVGSPLSLECTVEGTSNPNLYWYRQAAGRGLQLLFYSVGIGQISSEVPQNLSASRPQDRQFILSSKKLLLSDSGFYLCAWSHSRGNTIYFGEGSWLTVV.

The chain combines TRBV5-1 with TRBJ1-2; D is perhaps TRBD1 (6 bases). Between the trimmed V and J ends, which lost 2 bases and 4 bases, there was a span of 12 bases. CDR1 SGHRS and CDR2 YFSETQ come from the germline V gene. This CDR3 comprises 14 residues. The CDR3 loop is CASSFWTEPYGYTF. In DNA form, the CDR3 reads TGCGCCAGCAGCTTCTGGACAGAGCCCTATGGCTACACCTTC.

This clone has more than one count but fewer than ten. The CDR3 DNA follows: TGCGCCAGCAGCGGGCGGGGGGGCTTAAGCGGCGAGCAGTTCTTC. This sequence encodes CASSGRGGLSGEQFF. This sequence joins TRBV5-1 and TRBJ2-1; the match to TRBD2 covers 9 bases. The J segment lost 10 bases and the V segment lost 4 bases, leaving 12 bases of the junction unmatched. Per the germline V gene, CDR1 is SGHRS and CDR2 is YFSETQ. This CDR3 region has 15 residues.

The chain uses TRBV27 and TRBJ2-7, with 7 bases matching TRBD2. V lost 6 bases, J lost 5 bases, and 13 bases stayed unmatched. The CDR3 totals 15 residues. Germline values: CDR1 MNHEY, CDR2 SMNVEV (reference sequence). CDR3 sequence: CASRSTGLSSHEQYF. The CDR3, as DNA: TGTGCCAGCAGATCCACGGGACTATCCTCTCACGAGCAGTACTTC.

This clone was counted only a few times. The J gene is TRBJ1-2, the V gene TRBV28, with 9 nucleotides matching TRBD1. V trimming: 5 bases; J trimming: 2 bases; junction bases outside the gene matches: 6. This CDR3 contains 15 residues. The V gene's germline CDR1 is MDHEN and CDR2 SYDVKM. Written as DNA, the CDR3 is TGTGCCAGCAGTCAAACCGGGACAGGGAACTATGGCTACACCTTC. Its protein product is CASSQTGTGNYGYTF.

This chain joins TRBV11-3 and TRBJ2-7; 8 nucleotides agree with TRBD2. With 6 bases clipped from V and 3 bases from J, the junction kept 4 bases outside the gene matches. The CDR3 length is 13 residues. Germline CDR1 reads SGHNT; CDR2 reads YENEEA. CDR3 nucleotides: TGTGCCAGCAGTCTCGGGAGGGTCTACGAGCAGTACTTC. Its protein is CASSLGRVYEQYF.